A single sample gave rise to the 13 T cell receptor beta chains below, sequenced in a study of cytotoxic CD8 clonotypes in ibrutinib-treated CLL. Assay used: immunoSEQ multiplex PCR; TCRdb lists only in-frame clones, some missing. The sample records 300,000 or so clones, over 60% being singletons. Here the sequenced sample was PBMCs, taken after 36 months of ibrutinib treatment. The source is a human donor with chronic lymphocytic leukemia.

The V call is TRBV19, the J call TRBJ1-2, with 8 bases aligning to TRBD1. Germline V gene sequence: CDR1 LNHDA, CDR2 SQIVND (reference sequence). V shed 8 bases, J shed 3 bases, and the junction held 8 bases outside the gene matches. The CDR3 consists of 14 residues. Here the CDR3 reads CASRTTGEDYGYTF. The CDR3 DNA reads TGTGCCAGTCGAACGACAGGGGAGGACTATGGCTACACCTTC.

The gene calls are TRBV7-9 and TRBJ1-2; the D gene is possibly TRBD1 (5 bases). The ends were cut back, 4 bases at V and 4 bases at J, with 7 bases in the middle. The germline V gene has CDR1 SEHNR and CDR2 FQNEAQ (reference sequence). There are 12 residues in the CDR3. CDR3 region: CASSSGTYGYTF. The DNA for the CDR3 is TGTGCCAGCAGCTCAGGGACCTATGGCTACACCTTC.

This clone was recorded only once. The V gene is TRBV12-5, the J gene TRBJ2-1; tentative D call: TRBD1 (6 bases). This CDR3 is 15 amino acids long. V was cut by 6 bases and J by 0 bases, with 12 bases left in between. In germline, CDR1 is LGHNT, CDR2 FRNRAP. The CDR3 nucleotides read TGTGCTAGTGGGCCCGGGACAAGCTCCTACAATGAGCAGTTCTTC. The encoded protein is CASGPGTSSYNEQFF. The whole variable domain, filled in from reference TRBV12-5 and TRBJ2-1, reads DARVTQTPRHKVTEMGQEVTMRCQPILGHNTVFWYRQTMMQGLELLAYFRNRAPLDDSGMPKDRFSAEMPDATLATLKIQPSEPRDSAVYFCASGPGTSSYNEQFFGPGTRLTVL.

The chain recombines TRBV5-4 with TRBJ1-4, with D hard to call. V dropped 2 bases and J dropped 5 bases, with 4 bases sitting between them. The length of the CDR3 is 12 residues. CDR1 is SGHNT and CDR2 is YYREEE in the germline V gene (reference sequence). As DNA, the CDR3 is TGTGCCAGCAGCTTCGGCAATGAAAAACTGTTTTTT. This codes for CASSFGNEKLFF.

This clone was counted a few times. This chain connects TRBV2 to TRBJ2-7, with D hard to call. The length of the CDR3 is 12 residues. V dropped 6 bases and J dropped 2 bases, with 8 bases sitting between them. CDR1 is SNHLY, CDR2 FYNNEI, per germline. CDR3: CASRNPAYEQYF. CDR3 in DNA: TGTGCCAGCAGAAACCCCGCCTACGAGCAGTACTTC.

The rearrangement links TRBV4-3 to TRBJ1-1; perhaps TRBD1 as D (5 bases). Trimming took 4 bases from V and 1 from J, leaving 10 bases between them. The germline V gene encodes CDR1 LGHNA and CDR2 YSLEER. CDR3 length equals 14 residues. The CDR3 nucleotides are TGCGCCAGCAGCCGAGGACACGCGAACACTGAAGCTTTCTTT. This codes for CASSRGHANTEAFF.

The rearrangement joins TRBV29-1 to TRBJ2-5; TRBD2 matches 7 bases. J lost 7 bases, V lost 6 bases, and 11 bases had no gene match. The CDR3 contains 13 residues. Germline V gene sequence: CDR1 SQVTM, CDR2 ANQGSEA. CDR3 region: CSVGGRGFVTQYF. Here the CDR3 DNA reads TGCAGCGTCGGAGGGCGGGGGTTTGTGACCCAGTACTTC.

This clone has just a few counts. The rearrangement links TRBV5-1 to TRBJ2-2; maybe TRBD1 (5 bases). Trimming took 4 bases from V and 0 from J, leaving 10 bases between them. The germline gives CDR1 SGHRS, CDR2 YFSETQ. The CDR3 has 15 residues. DNA of the CDR3: TGCGCCAGCAGCCGCGGACACCCGAACACCGGGGAGCTGTTTTTT. Translation: CASSRGHPNTGELFF.

V gene TRBV5-3 combines with J gene TRBJ1-5; 8 bases match TRBD1. TRBV5-3 is an ORF for which the function is uncertain. CDR3 length equals 15 residues. Germline trimming cut 6 bases from V and 6 bases from J; bases unmatched to any gene: 11. CDR3 nucleotides: TGTGCCAGAAAAGGACAGGGCATATTCGGTCAGCCCCAGCATTTT. This codes for CARKGQGIFGQPQHF.

V and J are TRBV2 and TRBJ2-2; perhaps TRBD1 as D (6 bases). The CDR3 is 14 residues long. Germline values: CDR1 SNHLY, CDR2 FYNNEI. The ends were cut back, 6 bases at V and 1 base at J, with 9 bases in the middle. CDR3: CASRRQVNTGELFF. In DNA, the CDR3 is TGTGCCAGCAGACGACAGGTGAACACCGGGGAGCTGTTTTTT.

This clone was seen once. The CDR3 coding sequence is TGTGCCAGCTCAGCGTCGGCGACTCCTGAAGCTTTCTTT. Amino acids: CASSASATPEAFF. The genes are TRBV18 and TRBJ1-1; D remains unclear. Trimming took off 5 bases at V and 6 bases at J, with 13 bases between the two ends. The germline gives CDR1 KGHSH, CDR2 LQKENI. This CDR3 is 13 amino acids long.

V and J are TRBV19 and TRBJ2-3, with D unresolved. There are 13 residues in the CDR3. Looked up from germline, CDR1 is LNHDA and CDR2 is SQIVND (reference sequence). The germline V and J ends were trimmed by 2 bases and 5 bases, with 8 bases remaining between them. CDR3 coding DNA: TGTGCCAGTAGTATATTTCCTCGAGATACGCAGTATTTT. Encoded protein: CASSIFPRDTQYF. Variable domain in full (rest from reference TRBV19 and TRBJ2-3): DGGITQSPKYLFRKEGQNVTLSCEQNLNHDAMYWYRQDPGQGLRLIYYSQIVNDFQKGDIAEGYSVSREKKESFPLTVTSAQKNPTAFYLCASSIFPRDTQYFGPGTRLTVL.

The chain links TRBV5-1 to TRBJ2-3; TRBD2 matches 7 bases. The V gene end was trimmed by 4 bases and the J gene end by 7 bases; junction bases not matched to a gene: 9. The CDR3 is 14 amino acids. The germline CDR1 and CDR2 sequences are SGHRS and YFSETQ. The CDR3 protein is CASSEASGRYTQYF. The CDR3 DNA follows: TGCGCCAGCAGCGAGGCTAGCGGTCGTTATACGCAGTATTTT.